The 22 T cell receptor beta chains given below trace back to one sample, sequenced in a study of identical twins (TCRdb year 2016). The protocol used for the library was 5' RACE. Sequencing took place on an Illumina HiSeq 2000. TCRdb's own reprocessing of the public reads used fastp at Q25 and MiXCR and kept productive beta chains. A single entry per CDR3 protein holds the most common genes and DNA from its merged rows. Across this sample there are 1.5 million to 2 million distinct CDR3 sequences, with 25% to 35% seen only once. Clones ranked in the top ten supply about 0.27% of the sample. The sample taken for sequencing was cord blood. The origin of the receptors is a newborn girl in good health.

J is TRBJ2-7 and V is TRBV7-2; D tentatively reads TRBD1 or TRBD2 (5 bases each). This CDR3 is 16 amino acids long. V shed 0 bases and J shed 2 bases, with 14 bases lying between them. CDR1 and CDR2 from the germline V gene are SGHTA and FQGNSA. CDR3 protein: CASSLAVTGRTYEQYF. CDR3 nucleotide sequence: TGTGCCAGCAGCTTAGCGGTGACGGGACGGACCTACGAGCAGTACTTC.

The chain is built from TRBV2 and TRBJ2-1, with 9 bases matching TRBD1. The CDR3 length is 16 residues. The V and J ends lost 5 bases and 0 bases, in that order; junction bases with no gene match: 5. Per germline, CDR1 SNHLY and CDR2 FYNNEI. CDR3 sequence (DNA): TGTGCCAGCAGTAAAAAGACAGGGGGCTCCTACAATGAGCAGTTCTTC. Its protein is CASSKKTGGSYNEQFF.

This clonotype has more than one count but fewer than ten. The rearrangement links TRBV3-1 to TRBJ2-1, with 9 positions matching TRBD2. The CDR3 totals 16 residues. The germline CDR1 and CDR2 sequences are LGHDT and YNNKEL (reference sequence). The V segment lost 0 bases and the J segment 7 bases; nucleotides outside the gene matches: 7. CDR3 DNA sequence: TGTGCCAGCAGCCAAGAGGGACTAGCATTCGGGAATGAGCAGTTCTTC. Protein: CASSQEGLAFGNEQFF.

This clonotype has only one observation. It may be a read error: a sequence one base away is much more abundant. CDR3 nucleotide sequence: TGTGTCATCAGTCCTTCGTCGGGTAGAAACTATGGCTACACCTTC. Its translation is CVISPSSGRNYGYTF. The rearrangement joins TRBV10-3 to TRBJ1-2; D unresolved. This CDR3 has 15 amino acids. The germline V gene encodes CDR1 ENHRY and CDR2 SYGVKD.

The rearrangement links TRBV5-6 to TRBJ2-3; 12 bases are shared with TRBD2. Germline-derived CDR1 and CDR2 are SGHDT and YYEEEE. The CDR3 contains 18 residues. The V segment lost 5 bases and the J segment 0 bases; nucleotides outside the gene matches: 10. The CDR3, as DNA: TGTGCCAGCAGAGAACTAGCGGGGGGCCTAACTAGCACAGATACGCAGTATTTT. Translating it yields CASRELAGGLTSTDTQYF.

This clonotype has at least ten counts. The CDR3 sequence is CASSLGDTVNYGYTF. The CDR3 bases are TGCGCCAGCAGCTTGGGTGACACCGTTAACTATGGCTACACCTTC. The chain carries TRBV5-1 and TRBJ1-2; no reliable D call. The CDR3 totals 15 residues. CDR1 and CDR2 from the germline V gene are SGHRS and YFSETQ. Trimming pared 0 bases from V and 1 base from J, leaving 10 bases between. Supplemented by reference TRBV5-1 and TRBJ1-2, the full variable domain reads KAGVTQTPRYLIKTRGQQVTLSCSPISGHRSVSWYQQTPGQGLQFLFEYFSETQRNKGNFPGRFSGRQFSNSRSEMNVSTLELGDSALYLCASSLGDTVNYGYTFGSGTRLTVV.

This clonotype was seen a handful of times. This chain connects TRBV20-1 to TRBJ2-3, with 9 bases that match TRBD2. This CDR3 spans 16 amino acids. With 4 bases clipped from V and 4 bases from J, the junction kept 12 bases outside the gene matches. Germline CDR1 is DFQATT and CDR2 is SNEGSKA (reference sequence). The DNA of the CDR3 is TGCAGTGCTAAGAAGGTTGGGGCTAGCGGGGCAGATACGCAGTATTTT. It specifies CSAKKVGASGADTQYF.

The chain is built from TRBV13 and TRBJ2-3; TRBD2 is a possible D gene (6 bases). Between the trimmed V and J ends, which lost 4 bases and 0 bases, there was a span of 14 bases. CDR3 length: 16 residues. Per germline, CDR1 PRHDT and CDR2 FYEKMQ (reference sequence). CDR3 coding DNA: TGTGCCAGCAGCTCGGTAGCTGCGGGGAGCACAGATACGCAGTATTTT. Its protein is CASSSVAAGSTDTQYF.

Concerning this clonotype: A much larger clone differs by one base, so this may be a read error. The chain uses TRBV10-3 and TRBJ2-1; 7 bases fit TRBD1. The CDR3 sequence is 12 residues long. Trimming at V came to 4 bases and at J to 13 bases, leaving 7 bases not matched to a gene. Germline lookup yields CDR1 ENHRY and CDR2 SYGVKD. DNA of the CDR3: TGTGCCATCAGTGGGGACAGAGAGACCCAGTTCTTC. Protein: CAISGDRETQFF.

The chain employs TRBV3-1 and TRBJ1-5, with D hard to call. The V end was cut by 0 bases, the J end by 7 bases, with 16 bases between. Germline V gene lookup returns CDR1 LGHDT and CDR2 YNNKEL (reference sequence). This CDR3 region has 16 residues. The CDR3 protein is CASSQDNPTAGQPQHF. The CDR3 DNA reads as TGTGCCAGCAGCCAAGATAACCCCACAGCGGGACAGCCCCAGCATTTT.

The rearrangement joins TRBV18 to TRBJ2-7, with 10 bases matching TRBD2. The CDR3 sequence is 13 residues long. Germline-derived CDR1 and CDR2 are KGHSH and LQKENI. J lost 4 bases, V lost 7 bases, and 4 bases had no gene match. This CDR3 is CASLPSGSYEQYF. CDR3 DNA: TGTGCCAGCTTACCTAGCGGGAGTTACGAGCAGTACTTC.

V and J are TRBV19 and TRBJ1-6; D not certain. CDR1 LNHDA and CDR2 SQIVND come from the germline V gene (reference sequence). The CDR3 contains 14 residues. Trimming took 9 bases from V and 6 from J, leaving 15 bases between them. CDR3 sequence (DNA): TGTGCCAGCTGTATTGTTGGAGGTAATTCACCCCTCCACTTT. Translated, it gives CASCIVGGNSPLHF.

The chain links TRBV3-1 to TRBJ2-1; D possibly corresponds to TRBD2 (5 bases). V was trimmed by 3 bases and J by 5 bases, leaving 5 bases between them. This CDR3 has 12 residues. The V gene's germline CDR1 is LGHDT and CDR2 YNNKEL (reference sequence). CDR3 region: CASSHGNNEQFF. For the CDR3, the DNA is TGTGCCAGCAGCCACGGGAACAATGAGCAGTTCTTC.

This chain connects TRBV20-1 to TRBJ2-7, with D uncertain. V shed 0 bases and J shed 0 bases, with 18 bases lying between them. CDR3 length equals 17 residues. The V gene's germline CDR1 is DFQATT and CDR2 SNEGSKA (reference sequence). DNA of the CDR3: TGCAGTGCTAGAGATGGTCTTGCCAGCGCGAGCTCCTACGAGCAGTACTTC. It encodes CSARDGLASASSYEQYF.

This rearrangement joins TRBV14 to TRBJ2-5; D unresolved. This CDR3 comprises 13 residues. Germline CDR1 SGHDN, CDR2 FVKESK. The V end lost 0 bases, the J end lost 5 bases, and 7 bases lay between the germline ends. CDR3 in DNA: TGTGCCAGCAGCCAAGAAAACTGGGAGACCCAGTACTTC. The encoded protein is CASSQENWETQYF.

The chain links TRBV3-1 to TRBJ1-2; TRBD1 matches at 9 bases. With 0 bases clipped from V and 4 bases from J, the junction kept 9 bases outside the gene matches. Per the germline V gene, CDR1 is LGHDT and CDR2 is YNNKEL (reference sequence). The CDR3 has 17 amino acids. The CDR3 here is CASSQDPETGGSYGYTF. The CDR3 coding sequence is TGTGCCAGCAGCCAAGATCCAGAGACAGGGGGGAGCTATGGCTACACCTTC.

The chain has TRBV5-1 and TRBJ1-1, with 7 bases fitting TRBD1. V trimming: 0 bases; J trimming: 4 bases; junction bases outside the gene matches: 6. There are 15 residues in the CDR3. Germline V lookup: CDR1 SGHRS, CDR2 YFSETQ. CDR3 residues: CASSLGGTAGTEAFF. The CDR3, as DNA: TGCGCCAGCAGCTTGGGGGGGACAGCTGGCACTGAAGCTTTCTTT.

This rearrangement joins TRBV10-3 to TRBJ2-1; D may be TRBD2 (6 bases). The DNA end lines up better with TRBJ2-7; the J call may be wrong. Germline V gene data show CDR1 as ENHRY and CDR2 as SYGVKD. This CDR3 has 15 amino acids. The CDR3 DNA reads TGTGCCATCAGTGAGCCCGGGAGTGTCTACAATGAGCAGTACTTC. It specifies CAISEPGSVYNEQYF.

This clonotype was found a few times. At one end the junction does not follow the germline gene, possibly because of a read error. The CDR3 spells CASSQAERGATYTQYF. CDR3 bases: TGTGCCAGCAGCCAAGCGGAGCGGGGGGCCACATATACGCAGTATTTT. This sequence joins TRBV14 and TRBJ2-3; 9 bases are shared with TRBD2. In germline, CDR1 is SGHDN, CDR2 FVKESK. The CDR3 runs to 16 residues. Looking up the rest from reference TRBV14 and TRBJ2-3 gives the full variable domain: EAGVTQFPSHSVIEKGQTVTLRCDPISGHDNLYWYRRVMGKEIKFLLHFVKESKQDESGMPNNRFLAERTGGTYSTLKVQPAELEDSGVYFCASSQAERGATYTQYFGPGTRLTVL.

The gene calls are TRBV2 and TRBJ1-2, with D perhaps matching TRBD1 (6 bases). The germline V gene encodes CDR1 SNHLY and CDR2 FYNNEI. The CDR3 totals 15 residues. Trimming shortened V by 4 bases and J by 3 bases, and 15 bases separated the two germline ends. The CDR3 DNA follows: TGTGCCAGCAGTGTGCGGAACAGGGTAGACTATGGCTACACCTTC. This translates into CASSVRNRVDYGYTF.

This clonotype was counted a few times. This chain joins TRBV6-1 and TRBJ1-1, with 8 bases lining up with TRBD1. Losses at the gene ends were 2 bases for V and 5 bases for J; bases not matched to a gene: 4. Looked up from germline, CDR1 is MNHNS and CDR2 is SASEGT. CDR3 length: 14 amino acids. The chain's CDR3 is CASSERQGWTEAFF. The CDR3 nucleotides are TGTGCCAGCAGTGAACGACAGGGGTGGACTGAAGCTTTCTTT.

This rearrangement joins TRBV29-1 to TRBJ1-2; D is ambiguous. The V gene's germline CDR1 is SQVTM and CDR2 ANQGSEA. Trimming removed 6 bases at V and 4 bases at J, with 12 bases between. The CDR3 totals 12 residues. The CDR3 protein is CSVGGVSYGYTF. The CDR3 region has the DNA TGCAGCGTGGGAGGCGTCTCCTATGGCTACACCTTC.